This T cell receptor beta chain came from a study of T-cell reconstitution after alpha-beta-depleted transplantation in children. This clonotype occurred many times. No antigen is known for it. Study results and limitations: T cells produced anew were the main source of T-cell counts and diversity one year after transplant. At day 60, the high TCRbeta diversity found in some patients originated from recipient T cells and thymic progenitors that had survived. Reportedly, only several hundred clones from non-depleted graft cells drove alpha-beta T-cell counts at about two months.

The CDR3 spans 14 residues. The V and J ends lost 0 bases and 4 bases respectively, with 12 bases between them. Per germline, CDR1 DFQATT and CDR2 SNEGSKA (reference sequence). A TCRbeta library incorporating unique molecular identifiers was prepared. TCRdb itself ran the PCR reads through MiXCR, one entry per CDR3 protein. The sample has about 300,000 distinct CDR3 sequences, around 7.1% seen once. The V call is TRBV20-1, the J call TRBJ2-5; D is perhaps TRBD2 (6 bases). The clonotype was recovered from a female patient between 2 and 10 years old who had a stem cell transplant for Fanconi anemia, so the T cells may come from the graft donor. Sample: peripheral blood, taken 360 days after TCRalphabeta/CD19-depleted stem cell transplant. The CDR3 DNA reads as TGCAGTGCTAGAGATCTCGGGGGAGGAGAGACCCAGTACTTC. Protein: CSARDLGGGETQYF.